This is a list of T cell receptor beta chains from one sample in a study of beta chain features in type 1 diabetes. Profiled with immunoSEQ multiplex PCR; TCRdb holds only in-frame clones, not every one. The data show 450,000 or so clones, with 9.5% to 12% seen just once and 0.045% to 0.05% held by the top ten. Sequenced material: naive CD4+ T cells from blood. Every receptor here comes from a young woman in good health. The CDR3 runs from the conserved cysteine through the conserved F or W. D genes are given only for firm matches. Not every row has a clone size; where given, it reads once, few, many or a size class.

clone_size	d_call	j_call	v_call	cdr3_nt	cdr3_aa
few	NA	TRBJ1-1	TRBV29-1	TGCAGCGTTGAGCGAAACATGAACACTGAAGCTTTCTTT	CSVERNMNTEAFF
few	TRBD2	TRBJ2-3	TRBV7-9	TGTGCCAGCAGCCGGGAGGGGAACACAGATACGCAGTATTTT	CASSREGNTDTQYF
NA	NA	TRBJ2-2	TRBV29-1	TGCAGCGTTCGAGCAGGGCCCCCCGGGGAGCTGTTTTTT	CSVRAGPPGELFF
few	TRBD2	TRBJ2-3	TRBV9	TGTGCCAGCAGCGGAGGGACTAGCGGGTATAGCACAGATACGCAGTATTTT	CASSGGTSGYSTDTQYF
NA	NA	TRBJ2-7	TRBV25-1	TGTGCCAGCTCCCTGGGGCACGAGCAGTACTTC	CASSLGHEQYF
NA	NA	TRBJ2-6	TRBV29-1	TGCAGCGTTGGGGCGGGGGCCAACGTCCTGACTTTC	CSVGAGANVLTF
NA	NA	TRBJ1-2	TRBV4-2	TGTGCCAGCAGCCAAGCAGAAGTCAGGGCCAACTATGGCTACACCTTC	CASSQAEVRANYGYTF
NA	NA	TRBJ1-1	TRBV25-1	TGTGCCAGCAGTGAACCGACAGGCCCGAACACTGAAGCTTTCTTT	CASSEPTGPNTEAFF
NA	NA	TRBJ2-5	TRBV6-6	TGTGCCAGCAGTCCCTACCAAGAGACCCAGTACTTC	CASSPYQETQYF
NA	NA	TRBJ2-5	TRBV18	TGTGCCAGCTCACCCCGGGAGCTCCAAGAGACCCAGTACTTC	CASSPRELQETQYF
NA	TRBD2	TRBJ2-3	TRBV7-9	TGTGCCAGCAGCTCACTAGCGGGAGTAAGGTCAGATACGCAGTATTTT	CASSSLAGVRSDTQYF
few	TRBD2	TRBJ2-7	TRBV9	TGTGCCAGCAGCGTAGAAGCGGGACTCAGCGAGCAGTACTTC	CASSVEAGLSEQYF
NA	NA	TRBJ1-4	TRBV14	TGTGCCAGCAGCCCGGGACCGGGGGTGCGTAATGAAAAACTGTTTTTT	CASSPGPGVRNEKLFF
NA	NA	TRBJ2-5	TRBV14	TGTGCCAGCAGCTCCTTGGAGGGGGAGACCCAGTACTTC	CASSSLEGETQYF
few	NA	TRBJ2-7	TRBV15	TGTGCCACCAGCAGAGGTGCAGAGACCTACGAGCAGTACTTC	CATSRGAETYEQYF
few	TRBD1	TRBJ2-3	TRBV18	TGTGCCAGCTCACCCCGACAGGGTTGGACAGATACGCAGTATTTT	CASSPRQGWTDTQYF
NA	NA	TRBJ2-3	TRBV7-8	TGTGCCAGCAGCTTTAGGATCGTCGATACGCAGTATTTT	CASSFRIVDTQYF
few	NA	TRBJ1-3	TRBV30	TGTGCCTGGAGTGTAAGGGGGGCACCGGGACGGAGCTCGAAACCTGGAAACACCATATATTTT	CAWSVRGAPGRSSKPGNTIYF
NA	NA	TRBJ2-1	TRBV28	TGTGCCAGCAGCCCATATGGAAATGAGCAGTTCTTC	CASSPYGNEQFF
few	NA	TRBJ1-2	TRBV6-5	TGTGCCAGCAGTTACCCCGGACAAAAGGGCTACACCTTC	CASSYPGQKGYTF
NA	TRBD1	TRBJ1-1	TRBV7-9	TGTGCCAGCAGCCCCAAGGGCCAGGGGGCTTTGACTGAAGCTTTCTTT	CASSPKGQGALTEAFF
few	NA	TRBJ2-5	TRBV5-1	TGCGCCAGCAGCTTGGGCCCTCAAGAGACCCAGTACTTC	CASSLGPQETQYF
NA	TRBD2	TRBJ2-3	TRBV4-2	TGTGCCAGCAGCCAGATTAGCGGGACGTTCTTAGAGACAGATACGCAGTATTTT	CASSQISGTFLETDTQYF
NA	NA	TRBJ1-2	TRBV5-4	TGTGCCAGCAGCTTGGGGCCTCGGGATGGCTACACCTTC	CASSLGPRDGYTF
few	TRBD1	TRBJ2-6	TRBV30	TGTGCCTGGAGTGTATTAAGGACAGGGGGAAGATCTGGGGCCAACGTCCTGACTTTC	CAWSVLRTGGRSGANVLTF
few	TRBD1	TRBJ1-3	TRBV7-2	TGTGCCAGCAGCTTACGTTGGGACAGGGTAGGAAACACCATATATTTT	CASSLRWDRVGNTIYF
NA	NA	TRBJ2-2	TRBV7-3	TGTGCCAGCAGCTTAACATCCTTGGGTACCGGGGAGCTGTTTTTT	CASSLTSLGTGELFF
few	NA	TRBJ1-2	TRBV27	TGTGCCAGCAGTGCCCGGGGCCCTGTCCCTAACTATGGCTACACCTTC	CASSARGPVPNYGYTF
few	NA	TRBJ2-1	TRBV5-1	TGCGCCAGCAGCTTTGACGGAAGCTCCTACAATGAGCAGTTCTTC	CASSFDGSSYNEQFF
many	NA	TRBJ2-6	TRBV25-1	TGTGCCAGCAGGGACAGCTGGGCCAACGTCCTGACTTTC	CASRDSWANVLTF
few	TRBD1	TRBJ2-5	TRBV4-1	TGCGCCAGCAGCCAAGATGGTAGGGGGCCAGAGACCCAGTACTTC	CASSQDGRGPETQYF
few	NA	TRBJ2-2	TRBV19	TGTGCCAGTAGTATAGGTCCCGGGGAGCTGTTTTTT	CASSIGPGELFF
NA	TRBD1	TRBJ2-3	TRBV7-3	TGTGCCAGCAGCCCCGACAGGGGGTCCACAGATACGCAGTATTTT	CASSPDRGSTDTQYF
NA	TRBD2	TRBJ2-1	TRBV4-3	TGCGCCAGCAGCCAAGATCCCGGACTAGCGGGAGGGCAGTACAATGAGCAGTTCTTC	CASSQDPGLAGGQYNEQFF
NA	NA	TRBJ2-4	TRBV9	TGTGCCAGCAGCGCCTCAGTTCGGGACAATAGAAACATTCAGTACTTC	CASSASVRDNRNIQYF
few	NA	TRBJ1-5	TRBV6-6	TGTGCCAGCAGGTTAACGGAAAATCAGCCCCAGCATTTT	CASRLTENQPQHF
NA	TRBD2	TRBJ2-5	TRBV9	TGTGCCAGCAGCGTAGATGTTAGCGGGGGGGCTGAGACCCAGTACTTC	CASSVDVSGGAETQYF
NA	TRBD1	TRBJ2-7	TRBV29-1	TGCAGCGCCATGACAGGGGACTACGAGCAGTACTTC	CSAMTGDYEQYF